A single T cell receptor beta chain is shown here with its context. V gave up 1 base and J gave up 4 bases, with 12 bases separating them. CDR1 and CDR2 from the germline V gene are MGHRA and YSYEKL. The CDR3 is 15 amino acids. These data come from a study of blood T cell repertoires in COVID-19. Repertoires were generated with immunoSEQ multiplex PCR, while TCRdb's copy carries only in-frame clones and drops some. Seen here are some 240,000 clones, roughly 90% observed once, and the top ten hold 0.65% to 0.85%. Sequencing used peripheral blood. The chain couples TRBV4-1 to TRBJ2-3, with a weak D call TRBD1 (6 bases). This clonotype originated in a man between 60 and 70 years old with COVID-19, enrolled during active disease. The CDR3 DNA is TGCGCCAGCAGCCAAGCCCCCGCAGGGGCAGATACGCAGTATTTT. Residues: CASSQAPAGADTQYF.